This TCR beta chain was identified in a study of blood T cell repertoires in COVID-19. Some clones are missing from TCRdb's copy, which holds only in-frame ones; the method was immunoSEQ multiplex PCR. The data hold approximately 81,000 clones, with around nine tenths observed a single time. J lost 4 bases, V lost 4 bases, and 4 bases had no gene match. Germline assignment: CDR1 SGDLS and CDR2 YYNGEE. CDR3 length: 14 amino acids. The receptor comes from a man aged 65-85 years with active or convalescent COVID-19. The chain has TRBV9 and TRBJ2-7; 11 bases agree with TRBD1. The specimen was peripheral blood. CDR3 sequence: CASSPGQGAYEQYF. The DNA of the CDR3 is TGTGCCAGCAGCCCTGGACAGGGGGCTTACGAGCAGTACTTC.